A single sample is the source of the 12 T cell receptor beta chains below, sequenced in a study of blood T cell repertoires in COVID-19. Sequencing used immunoSEQ multiplex PCR; TCRdb keeps in-frame clones, though not all of them. The sample lists 130,000 to 150,000 clones, about 86% occurring once. The sequenced sample was PBMCs or T cells enriched from blood (not recorded which). The receptors were sampled from a man in his fifties who had recovered from COVID-19.

This clone was seen only a few times. The J gene is TRBJ1-3, the V gene TRBV5-6; no definite D call. Germline loops: CDR1 SGHDT, CDR2 YYEEEE. Trimming took off 3 bases at V and 1 base at J, with 8 bases between the two ends. The CDR3 loop spans 14 amino acids. As DNA, the CDR3 is TGTGCCAGCAGCTCCCGAGGATCTGGAAACACCATATATTTT. Translation gives CASSSRGSGNTIYF.

The chain uses TRBV9 and TRBJ2-5, with 12 bases aligning to TRBD2. This CDR3 region has 17 residues. Germline trimming cut 4 bases from V and 1 base from J; bases unmatched to any gene: 8. Germline-derived CDR1 and CDR2 are SGDLS and YYNGEE. The CDR3 DNA reads TGTGCCAGCAGCCATTCCCTAGCGGGGGGGCCCCAAGAGACCCAGTACTTC. Amino acid sequence: CASSHSLAGGPQETQYF.

V is TRBV24-1 and J is TRBJ1-2; tentative D call: TRBD1 (6 bases). Per the germline V gene, CDR1 is KGHDR and CDR2 is SFDVKD. The CDR3 is made up of 14 amino acids. V lost 4 bases, J lost 7 bases, and 15 bases lay in between. The CDR3 nucleotides read TGTGCCACCAGTGACTCGGGGGGCTTCGGTGGCTACACCTTC. As protein: CATSDSGGFGGYTF.

V usage is TRBV11-2 and J usage is TRBJ1-1; TRBD1 might be the D (5 bases). Trimming removed 0 bases from V and 2 bases from J, with 13 bases in between. The germline CDR1 and CDR2 sequences are SGHAT and FQNNGV. The CDR3 length is 16 residues. CDR3 coding DNA: TGTGCCAGCAGCTTAGAATGGGGCCAGACAAACACTGAAGCTTTCTTT. Protein product: CASSLEWGQTNTEAFF.

This chain links TRBV29-1 with TRBJ2-2, with TRBD1 matching over 8 bases. This CDR3 spans 14 amino acids. The V gene's germline CDR1 is SQVTM and CDR2 ANQGSEA. Trimming removed 2 bases from V and 4 bases from J; junction bases left unmatched: 3. Here the CDR3 reads CSVEPRGRTGELFF. The CDR3 bases are TGCAGCGTTGAACCCAGGGGGCGCACCGGGGAGCTGTTTTTT.

In this sample, this clone turned up once. The genes are TRBV6-1 and TRBJ2-5; 11 bases fit TRBD2. V lost 1 base and J lost 7; bases outside the gene matches: 14. Germline V gives CDR1 MNHNS, CDR2 SASEGT. CDR3 size: 18 residues. CDR3 amino acids: CASSEGGRGATSGATQYF. The CDR3 coding sequence is TGTGCCAGCAGTGAAGGGGGTAGGGGTGCGACTAGCGGGGCGACCCAGTACTTC.

J is TRBJ1-1 and V is TRBV11-1; D gene ambiguous. This CDR3 is built from 11 residues. Germline CDR1 SGHAT, CDR2 FQDESV (reference sequence). V lost 3 bases and J lost 7, with 6 bases in between. The CDR3 sequence: CASSLRNEAFF. The CDR3 region has the DNA TGTGCCAGCAGCTTGAGGAATGAAGCTTTCTTT.

The chain joins TRBV6-2 or TRBV6-3 to TRBJ1-2; perhaps TRBD1 as D (6 bases). Between the trimmed V and J ends, which lost 6 bases and 4 bases, there was a span of 12 bases. Germline V gives CDR1 MNHEY, CDR2 SVGEGT. This CDR3 comprises 13 residues. The CDR3 reads CASSWDTLYGYTF. CDR3 nucleotides: TGTGCCAGCAGCTGGGACACCCTCTATGGCTACACCTTC.

J is TRBJ2-7 and V is TRBV10-2; D not certain. The germline V and J ends were trimmed by 6 bases and 0 bases, with 9 bases remaining between them. CDR3 length: 13 residues. Germline CDR1 and CDR2: WSHSY and SAAADI. The CDR3 sequence is CASSRDNSYEQYF. The CDR3 bases are TGCGCCAGCAGCCGAGACAACTCCTACGAGCAGTACTTC.

V gene TRBV9 combines with J gene TRBJ2-7; no definite D call. V was pared by 3 bases and J by 2 bases, with 9 bases between. The germline CDR1 and CDR2 sequences are SGDLS and YYNGEE. The CDR3 spans 13 residues. The CDR3 sequence is CASSADDTYEQYF. The CDR3 DNA is TGTGCCAGCAGCGCAGACGACACCTACGAGCAGTACTTC.

This chain links TRBV28 with TRBJ2-3; 9 nucleotides align to TRBD2. CDR1 and CDR2 (germline): MDHEN, SYDVKM. J lost 1 base, V lost 5 bases, and 4 bases had no gene match. This CDR3 spans 15 amino acids. The CDR3 sequence is CASSAGGPGTDTQYF. Written as DNA, the CDR3 is TGTGCCAGCAGTGCGGGGGGGCCCGGCACAGATACGCAGTATTTT.

The gene calls are TRBV2 and TRBJ1-5; the D gene is possibly TRBD1 (6 bases). V was pared by 6 bases and J by 7 bases, with 13 bases between. The CDR3 has 13 amino acids. Germline values: CDR1 SNHLY, CDR2 FYNNEI. CDR3 protein: CASSSQGAQPQHF. In DNA form, the CDR3 reads TGTGCCAGCAGCTCACAGGGAGCGCAGCCCCAGCATTTT.